This T cell receptor (beta chain) was sequenced in a study of blood T cell repertoires in COVID-19. Overall study: Specimens from acute and convalescent COVID-19 originated in the United States, Italy and Spain. PBMCs, B-cell-depleted T cells, or T cells provided the cDNA or gDNA that made up the material.

The V and J ends lost 6 bases and 4 bases respectively, with 18 bases between them. There are 15 residues in the CDR3. The germline gives CDR1 SNHLY, CDR2 FYNNEI. In the original analysis: Amplifying reference gene primers gave estimates of nucleated cell counts. Repertoires were generated with immunoSEQ multiplex PCR, while TCRdb's copy carries only in-frame clones and drops some. D and trimming come from the DNA, and the V and J calls and clone size come from that table. The table includes some 190,000 clones, about 88% detected once. The genes are TRBV2 and TRBJ1-2, with a weak D call TRBD1 (6 bases). This TCR was recovered from a man aged 18 to 30 with active or convalescent COVID-19. The sample consisted of peripheral blood. CDR3 residues: CASRVRGASSYGYTF. In DNA, the CDR3 is TGTGCCAGCAGGGTCAGGGGTGCGTCTTCCTATGGCTACACCTTC.